The 5 T cell receptor beta chains listed next were all sequenced from one sample in a study of chemoradiotherapy in HPV16-positive cancers. Generated by immunoSEQ multiplex PCR, the TCRdb table keeps only in-frame clones and is missing some. The data show fewer than 4,500 clones, with more than 65% seen just once and over 8% held by the top ten. The sample consisted of tumor tissue, taken from a patient who underwent chemoradiotherapy. Source of these receptors: a human donor with HPV-associated anogenital cancer.

The V call is TRBV7-2, the J call TRBJ1-3; D unresolved. CDR3 length equals 17 residues. Germline V gene sequence: CDR1 SGHTA, CDR2 FQGNSA. V lost 6 bases and J lost 1, with 19 bases in between. The CDR3 nucleotides are TGTGCCAGCAGTCACCTGGCGGCGGGTCAATCTGGAAACACCATATATTTT. Its protein product is CASSHLAAGQSGNTIYF.

This clone was found once. This rearrangement joins TRBV28 to TRBJ1-1; no reliable D call. Germline V gene data show CDR1 as MDHEN and CDR2 as SYDVKM. This CDR3 has 14 residues. Trimming took off 5 bases at V and 6 bases at J, with 16 bases between the two ends. CDR3 coding DNA: TGTGCCAGCAGTCCCCCTGACCTGTTCGCTGAAGCTTTCTTT. It codes for CASSPPDLFAEAFF.

The chain employs TRBV28 and TRBJ2-1; the match to TRBD2 covers 15 bases. The germline V gene has CDR1 MDHEN and CDR2 SYDVKM. This CDR3 region has 20 residues. V was pared by 6 bases and J by 5 bases, with 17 bases of the junction left unmatched. The CDR3 region has the DNA TGTGCCAGCAGCTCCCGCGGCCGGACTAGCGGGAGGGCCATGGACAATGAGCAGTTCTTC. Its translation: CASSSRGRTSGRAMDNEQFF. Looking up the rest from reference TRBV28 and TRBJ2-1 gives the full variable domain: DVKVTQSSRYLVKRTGEKVFLECVQDMDHENMFWYRQDPGLGLRLIYFSYDVKMKEKGDIPEGYSVSREKKERFSLILESASTNQTSMYLCASSSRGRTSGRAMDNEQFFGPGTRLTVL.

The chain uses TRBV27 and TRBJ2-1, with 10 bases matching TRBD2. CDR1 and CDR2 from the germline V gene are MNHEY and SMNVEV (reference sequence). V lost 8 bases, J lost 7 bases, and 8 bases stayed unmatched. This CDR3 is 14 amino acids long. The CDR3 DNA reads as TGTGCCAGCGCCCTTGGACTAGCGGAAAATGAGCAGTTCTTC. Encoded protein: CASALGLAENEQFF.

The V gene is TRBV28, the J gene TRBJ2-4, with 8 bases identical to TRBD1. The germline CDR1 and CDR2 sequences are MDHEN and SYDVKM. The V gene end was trimmed by 4 bases and the J gene end by 9 bases; junction bases not matched to a gene: 8. CDR3 size: 14 residues. The CDR3 region is CASSSGQVIGIQYF. The CDR3 DNA follows: TGTGCCAGCAGTTCGGGACAGGTGATAGGCATTCAGTACTTC. Full variable domain (outside the CDR3, taken from reference TRBV28 and TRBJ2-4): DVKVTQSSRYLVKRTGEKVFLECVQDMDHENMFWYRQDPGLGLRLIYFSYDVKMKEKGDIPEGYSVSREKKERFSLILESASTNQTSMYLCASSSGQVIGIQYFGAGTRLSVL.